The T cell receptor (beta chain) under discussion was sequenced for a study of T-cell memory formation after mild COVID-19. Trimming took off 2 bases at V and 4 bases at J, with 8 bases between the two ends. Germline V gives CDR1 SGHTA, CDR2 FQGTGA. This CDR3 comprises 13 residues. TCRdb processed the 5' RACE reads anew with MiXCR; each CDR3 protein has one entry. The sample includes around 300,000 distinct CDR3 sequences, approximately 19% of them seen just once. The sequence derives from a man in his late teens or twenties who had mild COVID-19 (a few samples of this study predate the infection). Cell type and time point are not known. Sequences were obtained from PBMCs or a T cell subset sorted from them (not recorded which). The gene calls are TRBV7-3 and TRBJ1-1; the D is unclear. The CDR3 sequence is CASSLPGSTEAFF. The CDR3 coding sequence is TGTGCCAGCAGCTTACCGGGGAGCACTGAAGCTTTCTTT.